This T cell receptor beta chain was sequenced during a study of blood T cell repertoires in COVID-19. The protocol was immunoSEQ multiplex PCR, while the TCRdb copy is restricted to in-frame clones and leaves out a portion. The repertoire holds 150,000 or so clones, with around 83% as singletons. The V end was cut by 3 bases, the J end by 3 bases, with 16 bases between. The CDR3 runs 16 residues. The germline CDR1 and CDR2 sequences are SGHNT and YENEEA. V is TRBV11-3 and J is TRBJ2-3, with a weak D call TRBD2 (6 bases). The sequencing input was PBMCs or T cells enriched from blood (not recorded which). The source is a woman aged 45-60 years in a cohort exposed to, infected with or recovered from COVID-19 (not recorded which). CDR3 sequence (DNA): TGTGCCAGCAGCTTCCGCTCCCCCCGGGGGACAGATACGCAGTATTTT. This gives the protein CASSFRSPRGTDTQYF.